This entry lists 20 T cell receptor beta chains sequenced from one sample in a study of blood T cell repertoires in COVID-19. Libraries were prepared by immunoSEQ multiplex PCR; TCRdb keeps only in-frame clonotypes and omits some of them. The sample yields some 700,000 clones, about nine tenths seen once. The sample taken for sequencing was peripheral blood. The receptors derive from a woman aged 18-35 years with acute or convalescent COVID-19.

This clone was picked up one time. The V gene is TRBV7-2, the J gene TRBJ2-2; no reliable D call. This CDR3 spans 13 amino acids. V was pared by 5 bases and J by 0 bases, with 4 bases between. Germline CDR1 SGHTA, CDR2 FQGNSA. CDR3 in amino acids: CASSITNTGELFF. In DNA, the CDR3 is TGTGCCAGCAGCATAACGAACACCGGGGAGCTGTTTTTT.

This sequence joins TRBV7-7 and TRBJ2-1; D remains ambiguous. The CDR3 runs to 15 residues. The V end lost 1 base, the J end lost 7 bases, and 14 bases lay between the germline ends. CDR1 is SSHAT, CDR2 FNYEAQ, per germline (reference sequence). Here the CDR3 DNA reads TGTGCCAGCAGCTTAGATCTGGCTAGTTTAAATGAGCAGTTCTTC. This gives the protein CASSLDLASLNEQFF. The entire variable domain, with the rest obtained from reference TRBV7-7 and TRBJ2-1, is as follows: GAGVSQSPRYKVTKRGQDVTLRCDPISSHATLYWYQQALGQGPEFLTYFNYEAQPDKSGLPSDRFSAERPEGSISTLTIQRTEQRDSAMYRCASSLDLASLNEQFFGPGTRLTVL.

The chain employs TRBV7-8 and TRBJ2-6; weak D call: TRBD2 (5 bases). CDR1 is SGHVS and CDR2 is FQNEAQ in the germline V gene. This CDR3 contains 16 residues. Trimming stripped 0 bases from V and 4 bases from J, with 10 bases between. The DNA for the CDR3 is TGTGCCAGCAGCTTAGCAGGGAGCTACGGGGCCAACGTCCTGACTTTC. Its protein is CASSLAGSYGANVLTF.

V and J are TRBV7-3 and TRBJ2-1; 11 bases map to TRBD2. Germline V lookup: CDR1 SGHTA, CDR2 FQGTGA. V lost 2 bases and J lost 9; bases outside the gene matches: 6. The CDR3 is made up of 15 amino acids. CDR3 sequence reads: CASSLRTSGGTEQFF. CDR3 nucleotides: TGTGCCAGCAGCTTACGTACTAGCGGGGGCACTGAGCAGTTCTTC.

This sequence joins TRBV18 and TRBJ1-2; 10 nucleotides line up with TRBD1. CDR3 length equals 15 residues. Germline values: CDR1 KGHSH, CDR2 LQKENI. V was clipped by 1 base and J by 6 bases; unmatched bases: 5. The CDR3: CASSPLGQGVDGYTF. CDR3 DNA: TGTGCCAGCTCACCACTTGGACAGGGGGTGGATGGCTACACCTTC.

This clone was seen only once. This chain connects TRBV5-1 to TRBJ2-7, with 7 bases matching TRBD1. Looked up from germline, CDR1 is SGHRS and CDR2 is YFSETQ. Trimming at V came to 3 bases and at J to 3 bases, leaving 3 bases not matched to a gene. The CDR3 has 13 amino acids. DNA of the CDR3: TGCGCCAGCAGCTCTAGACAGGGCTACGAGCAGTACTTC. Protein: CASSSRQGYEQYF.

This clone has a handful of counts. The chain has TRBV2 and TRBJ1-2; 7 bases map to TRBD1. V shed 6 bases and J 8 bases; nucleotides not matched to a gene: 12. The CDR3 totals 14 residues. CDR1 and CDR2 (germline): SNHLY, FYNNEI. The CDR3 spells CASSDKRGGGGYTF. The CDR3 nucleotides read TGTGCCAGCAGCGACAAGCGAGGGGGCGGCGGCTACACCTTC.

The chain recombines TRBV4-1 with TRBJ2-5; possible D gene TRBD2, 6 bases. Germline V gene sequence: CDR1 MGHRA, CDR2 YSYEKL. The CDR3 is made up of 17 amino acids. The germline V and J ends were trimmed by 0 bases and 5 bases, with 19 bases remaining between them. The CDR3 sequence: CASSQEGGGLGLETQYF. CDR3 nucleotides: TGCGCCAGCAGCCAAGAAGGTGGGGGGTTGGGATTGGAGACCCAGTACTTC.

The V and J genes are TRBV12-3 or TRBV12-4 and TRBJ2-1; the D is unclear. The CDR3 loop spans 13 amino acids. Deletions cut 2 bases from V and 4 bases from J, with 6 bases between. The DNA of the CDR3 is TGTGCCAGCAGTTTAAAGCCATACAATGAGCAGTTCTTC. This gives the protein CASSLKPYNEQFF.

This CDR3 is CASTPADDRGKYEQYF. The CDR3 bases are TGTGCCAGCACTCCCGCGGACGACAGGGGCAAGTACGAGCAGTACTTC. The rearrangement links TRBV27 to TRBJ2-7, with 8 bases lining up with TRBD1. Looked up from germline, CDR1 is MNHEY and CDR2 is SMNVEV (reference sequence). CDR3 size: 16 residues. V lost 7 bases to trimming and J lost 4 bases; unmatched junction nucleotides: 15.

This chain links TRBV5-1 with TRBJ2-6, with 8 bases matching TRBD1. The germline V gene encodes CDR1 SGHRS and CDR2 YFSETQ. CDR3 length equals 18 residues. The J segment lost 1 base and the V segment lost 4 bases, leaving 10 bases of the junction unmatched. CDR3 sequence: CASSRRTGLLSGANVLTF. The DNA of the CDR3 is TGCGCCAGCAGCCGACGGACAGGGCTCCTTTCTGGGGCCAACGTCCTGACTTTC.

This rearrangement joins TRBV3-1 (or the pseudogene TRBV3-2) to TRBJ1-1; tentative D call: TRBD1 (5 bases). The CDR3 length is 12 residues. Germline CDR1 LGHDT, CDR2 YNNKEL (reference sequence). V was shortened by 1 base and J by 11 bases, with 11 bases between the two germline ends. This CDR3 is CASSQGKGLAFF. The DNA of the CDR3 is TGTGCCAGCAGCCAAGGTAAGGGGCTGGCTTTCTTT.

The rearrangement uses TRBV4-1 and TRBJ1-2, with D hard to call. Germline V gene lookup returns CDR1 MGHRA and CDR2 YSYEKL. The CDR3 length is 15 residues. Trimming removed 0 bases at V and 4 bases at J, with 12 bases between. The CDR3 DNA sequence: TGCGCCAGCAGCCAAGAGGGAGGCGTCCCCTATGGCTACACCTTC. Translated: CASSQEGGVPYGYTF.

As DNA, the CDR3 is TGCGCCAGCAGCCTTTTCGGACAGGGGGCCACTGAAGCTTTCTTT. Amino acids: CASSLFGQGATEAFF. The chain joins TRBV4-3 to TRBJ1-1, with 11 bases aligning to TRBD1. CDR1 and CDR2 (germline): LGHNA, YSLEER. The CDR3 is 15 residues long. The junction had 5 bases not matched to a gene; V was cut back by 4 bases and J by 4 bases.

The rearrangement uses TRBV6-5 and TRBJ2-7, with a possible D match to TRBD2 (6 bases). Germline-derived CDR1 and CDR2 are MNHEY and SVGAGI. The CDR3 has 15 amino acids. V was trimmed by 8 bases and J by 1 base, leaving 18 bases between them. The CDR3 sequence is CASGLLAGPSYEQYF. The CDR3 nucleotides read TGTGCCAGCGGCCTGTTGGCGGGGCCATCCTACGAGCAGTACTTC.

This chain links TRBV13 with TRBJ2-1; D possibly corresponds to TRBD2 (7 bases). This CDR3 contains 16 residues. CDR1 PRHDT and CDR2 FYEKMQ come from the germline V gene (reference sequence). V was trimmed by 0 bases and J by 1 base, leaving 10 bases between them. The CDR3 is CASSLGKGGSYNEQFF. CDR3 nucleotide sequence: TGTGCCAGCAGCTTAGGTAAGGGGGGGTCCTACAATGAGCAGTTCTTC.

This clone was recorded a few times. This rearrangement joins TRBV14 to TRBJ1-5, with a possible D match to TRBD1 (5 bases). V dropped 3 bases and J dropped 7 bases, with 10 bases sitting between them. There are 13 residues in the CDR3. From germline, CDR1 is SGHDN and CDR2 FVKESK. The CDR3 is CASSHSDSQPQHF. DNA of the CDR3: TGTGCCAGCAGCCACTCAGACAGCCAGCCCCAGCATTTT.

A single count supports this clone. The CDR3 reads CASSLGTERTEAFF. The DNA for the CDR3 is TGTGCCAGCAGCTTAGGGACAGAAAGGACTGAAGCTTTCTTT. This chain joins TRBV7-9 and TRBJ1-1, with D possibly being TRBD1 (6 bases). The CDR3 is 14 residues long. In germline, CDR1 is SEHNR, CDR2 FQNEAQ (reference sequence). The V and J ends lost 1 base and 5 bases respectively, with 11 bases between them.

This clone has a single count. This chain links TRBV2 with TRBJ2-3, with D uncertain. The germline V and J ends were trimmed by 4 bases and 6 bases, with 14 bases remaining between them. The CDR3 extends over 14 amino acids. Germline assignment: CDR1 SNHLY and CDR2 FYNNEI. The CDR3 nucleotides read TGTGCCAGCAGTGCGTTCCCCGCCGCGGATACGCAGTATTTT. Residues: CASSAFPAADTQYF.

This clone occurred a few times. The rearrangement links TRBV28 to TRBJ1-6, with D possibly TRBD1 on 6 matching bases. CDR1 and CDR2 (germline): MDHEN, SYDVKM. The CDR3 consists of 16 residues. V shed 4 bases and J shed 9 bases, with 19 bases lying between them. In DNA, the CDR3 is TGTGCCAGCAGTTACCCCCACAGGGATATAGGTTCACCCCTCCACTTT. It yields the protein CASSYPHRDIGSPLHF.